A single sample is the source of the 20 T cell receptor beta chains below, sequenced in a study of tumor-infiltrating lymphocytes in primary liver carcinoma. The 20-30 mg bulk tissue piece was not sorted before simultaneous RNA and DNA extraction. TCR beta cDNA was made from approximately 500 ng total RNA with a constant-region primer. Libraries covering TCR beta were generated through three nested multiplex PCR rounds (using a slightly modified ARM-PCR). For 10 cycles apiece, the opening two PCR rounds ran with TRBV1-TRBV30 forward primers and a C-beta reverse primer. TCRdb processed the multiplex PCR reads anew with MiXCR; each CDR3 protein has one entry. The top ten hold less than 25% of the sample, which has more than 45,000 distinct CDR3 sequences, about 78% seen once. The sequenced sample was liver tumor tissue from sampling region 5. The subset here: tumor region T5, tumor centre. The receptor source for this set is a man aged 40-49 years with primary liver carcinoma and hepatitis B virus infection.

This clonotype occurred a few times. The DNA of the CDR3 is TGTGCCAGCAGCTTACATACAGGGTATAATGCTTTCTTT. The encoded protein is CASSLHTGYNAFF. The V gene is TRBV11-2, the J gene TRBJ1-1, with D tentatively TRBD1 (6 bases). The CDR3 consists of 13 residues. The germline V gene encodes CDR1 SGHAT and CDR2 FQNNGV. V gave up 2 bases and J gave up 11 bases, with 15 bases separating them.

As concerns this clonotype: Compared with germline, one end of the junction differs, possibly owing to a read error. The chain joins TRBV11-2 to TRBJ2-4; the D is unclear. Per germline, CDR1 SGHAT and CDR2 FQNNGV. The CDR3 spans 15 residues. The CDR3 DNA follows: TGTGCCAGTACCACTTCGACGGTAGCCAAAAACATTCAATACTTC. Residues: CASTTSTVAKNIQYF. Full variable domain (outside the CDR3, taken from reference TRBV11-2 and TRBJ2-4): EAGVAQSPRYKIIEKRQSVAFWCNPISGHATLYWYQQILGQGPKLLIQFQNNGVVDDSQLPKDRFSAERLKGVDSTLKIQPAKLEDSAVYLCASTTSTVAKNIQYFGAGTRLSVL.

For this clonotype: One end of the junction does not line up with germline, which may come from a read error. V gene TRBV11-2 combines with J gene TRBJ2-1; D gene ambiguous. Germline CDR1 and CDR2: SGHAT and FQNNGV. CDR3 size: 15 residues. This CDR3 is CASSFSGPLGNEHFF. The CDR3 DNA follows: TGTGCCAGCAGCTTTAGTGGGCCACTCGGCAATGAGCATTTCTTC. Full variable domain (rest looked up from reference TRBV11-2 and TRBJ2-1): EAGVAQSPRYKIIEKRQSVAFWCNPISGHATLYWYQQILGQGPKLLIQFQNNGVVDDSQLPKDRFSAERLKGVDSTLKIQPAKLEDSAVYLCASSFSGPLGNEHFFGPGTRLTVL.

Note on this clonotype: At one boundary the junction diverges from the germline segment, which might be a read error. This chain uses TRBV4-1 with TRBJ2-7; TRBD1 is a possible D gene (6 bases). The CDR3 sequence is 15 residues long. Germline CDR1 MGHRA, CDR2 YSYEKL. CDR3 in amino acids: CPSSQRQEPAYEQYF. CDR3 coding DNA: TGCCCCAGCAGCCAAAGACAGGAGCCCGCCTACGAGCAGTACTTC.

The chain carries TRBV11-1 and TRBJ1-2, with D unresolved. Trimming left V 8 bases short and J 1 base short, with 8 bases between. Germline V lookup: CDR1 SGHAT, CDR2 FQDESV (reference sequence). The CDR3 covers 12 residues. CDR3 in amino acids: CASLVHNYGYTF. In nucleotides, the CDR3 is TGTGCCAGCTTGGTCCATAACTATGGCTACACCTTC.

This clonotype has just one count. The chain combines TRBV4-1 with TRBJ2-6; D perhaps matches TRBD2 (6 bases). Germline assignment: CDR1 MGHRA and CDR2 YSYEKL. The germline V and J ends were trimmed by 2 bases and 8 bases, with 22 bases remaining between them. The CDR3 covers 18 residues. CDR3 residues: CASSQPRQGVGGPNVLTF. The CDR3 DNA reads TGCGCCAGCAGCCAACCGCGGCAGGGTGTCGGAGGGCCCAACGTCCTGACTTTC.

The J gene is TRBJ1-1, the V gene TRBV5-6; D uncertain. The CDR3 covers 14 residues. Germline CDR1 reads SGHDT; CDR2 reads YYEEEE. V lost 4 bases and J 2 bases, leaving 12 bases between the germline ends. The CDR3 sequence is CASSPLGPNTEAFF. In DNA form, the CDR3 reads TGTGCCAGCAGCCCCCTCGGACCAAACACTGAAGCTTTCTTT.

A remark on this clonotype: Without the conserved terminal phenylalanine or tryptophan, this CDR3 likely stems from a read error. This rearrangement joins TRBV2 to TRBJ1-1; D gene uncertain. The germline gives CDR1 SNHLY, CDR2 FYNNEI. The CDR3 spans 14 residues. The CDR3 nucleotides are TGTGCCAACAGTGCCCCCTCCCTAAGGGCTGAAGCTTTCTAT. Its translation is CANSAPSLRAEAFY.

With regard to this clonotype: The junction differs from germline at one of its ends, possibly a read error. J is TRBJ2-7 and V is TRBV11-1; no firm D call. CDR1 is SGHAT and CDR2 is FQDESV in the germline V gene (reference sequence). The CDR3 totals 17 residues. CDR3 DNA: TGTACCAGCAGCTTATGGCCGGTGGGTGAAAGCTCCTACGAGCAGTACTTC. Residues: CTSSLWPVGESSYEQYF.

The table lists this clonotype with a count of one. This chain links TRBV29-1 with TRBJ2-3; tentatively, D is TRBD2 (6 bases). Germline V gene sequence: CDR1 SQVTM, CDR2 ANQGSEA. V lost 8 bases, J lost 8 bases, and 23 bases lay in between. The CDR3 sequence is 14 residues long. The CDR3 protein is CSISGRGASATQYF. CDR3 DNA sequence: TGCAGCATTTCCGGGAGAGGGGCGTCAGCTACGCAGTATTTT.

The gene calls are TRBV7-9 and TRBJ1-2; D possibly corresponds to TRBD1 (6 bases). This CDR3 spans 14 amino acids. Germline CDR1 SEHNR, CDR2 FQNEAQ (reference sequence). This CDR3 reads CVSRWDTGSHGYTF. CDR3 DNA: TGTGTCAGTAGATGGGACACGGGGTCTCATGGCTACACCTTC.

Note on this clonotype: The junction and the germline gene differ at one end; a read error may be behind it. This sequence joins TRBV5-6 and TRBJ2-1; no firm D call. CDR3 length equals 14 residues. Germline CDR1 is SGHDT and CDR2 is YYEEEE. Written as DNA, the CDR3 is TGTGCCAGGAGCTTGGCTCTGGCTACATGTGAGCAGTTCTTC. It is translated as CARSLALATCEQFF.

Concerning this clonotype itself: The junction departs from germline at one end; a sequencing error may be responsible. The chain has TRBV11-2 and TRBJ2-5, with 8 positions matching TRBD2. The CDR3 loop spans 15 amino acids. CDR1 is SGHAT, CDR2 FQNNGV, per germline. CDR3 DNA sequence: TGTGCCAGCAACTTAGAGGCTAGCGGGCAAGAGACCCAGTACTTC. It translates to CASNLEASGQETQYF. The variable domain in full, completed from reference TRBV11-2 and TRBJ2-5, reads EAGVAQSPRYKIIEKRQSVAFWCNPISGHATLYWYQQILGQGPKLLIQFQNNGVVDDSQLPKDRFSAERLKGVDSTLKIQPAKLEDSAVYLCASNLEASGQETQYFGPGTRLLVL.

The CDR3 region is CISSLAGPYNEQFF. DNA of the CDR3: TGTATCAGCAGCCTCGCCGGCCCCTACAATGAGCAGTTCTTC. The chain joins TRBV11-3 to TRBJ2-1, with unresolved D. Germline values: CDR1 SGHNT, CDR2 YENEEA. The CDR3 sequence is 14 residues long.

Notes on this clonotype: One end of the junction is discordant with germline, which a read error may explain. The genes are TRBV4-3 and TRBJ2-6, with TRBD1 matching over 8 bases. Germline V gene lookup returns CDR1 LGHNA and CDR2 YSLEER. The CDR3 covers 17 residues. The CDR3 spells CVSSQSGTGAGANVLTF. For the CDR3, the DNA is TGCGTCAGCAGCCAATCCGGGACAGGTGCCGGGGCCAACGTCCTGACTTTC.

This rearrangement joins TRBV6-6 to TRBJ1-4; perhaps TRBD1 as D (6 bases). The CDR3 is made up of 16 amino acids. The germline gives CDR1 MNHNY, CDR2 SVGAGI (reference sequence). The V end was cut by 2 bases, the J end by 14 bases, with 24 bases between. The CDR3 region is CASSYAGGVLDDKLFF. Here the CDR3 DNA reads TGTGCCAGCAGTTACGCTGGGGGCGTCCTTGATGATAAGCTGTTTTTT.

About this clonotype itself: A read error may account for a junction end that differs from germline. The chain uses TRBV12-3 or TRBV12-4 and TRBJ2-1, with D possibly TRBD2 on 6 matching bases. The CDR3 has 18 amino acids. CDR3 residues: CASRMRPPGLRSYNERFF. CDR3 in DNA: TGTGCCAGCAGGATGAGACCCCCAGGACTACGCTCCTACAATGAGCGGTTCTTC.

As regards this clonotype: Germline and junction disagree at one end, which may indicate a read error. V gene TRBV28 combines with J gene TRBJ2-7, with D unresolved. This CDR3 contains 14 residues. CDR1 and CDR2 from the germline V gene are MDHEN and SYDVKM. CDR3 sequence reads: CASRKRKSSHEQYF. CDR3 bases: TGTGCCAGCAGAAAGAGGAAGAGCTCCCACGAGCAGTACTTC.

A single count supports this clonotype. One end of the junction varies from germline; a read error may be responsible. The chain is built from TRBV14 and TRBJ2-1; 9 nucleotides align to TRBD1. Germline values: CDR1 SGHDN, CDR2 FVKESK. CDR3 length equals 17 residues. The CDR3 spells CANSQGGQGTGCNEQFF. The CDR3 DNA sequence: TGTGCCAACAGCCAAGGGGGTCAGGGGACAGGGTGCAATGAGCAGTTCTTC.

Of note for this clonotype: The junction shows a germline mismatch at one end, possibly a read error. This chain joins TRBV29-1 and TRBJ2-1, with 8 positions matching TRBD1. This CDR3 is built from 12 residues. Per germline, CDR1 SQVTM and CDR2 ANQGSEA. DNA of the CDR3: TGCAGCGTTGGACAGGGGATGAATGAGCAGCTCTTC. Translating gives CSVGQGMNEQLF.